The 16 T cell receptor beta chains below all came from one sample that was sequenced in a study of blood T cell repertoires in COVID-19. The table came from immunoSEQ multiplex PCR; TCRdb's copy has only in-frame clones and leaves some out. The table shows 110,000 to 150,000 clones, with 65% to 90% occurring only once. What was sequenced was peripheral blood. These TCRs come from a human donor in a cohort sampled during active COVID-19.

CDR3 in DNA: TGTGCCAGCAGCCAAGCGGGACTAGCGGCCGCCTACGAGCAGTACTTC. Translating gives CASSQAGLAAAYEQYF. The chain recombines TRBV14 with TRBJ2-7, with 11 bases that match TRBD2. The J segment lost 2 bases and the V segment lost 1 base, leaving 4 bases of the junction unmatched. CDR1 and CDR2 from the germline V gene are SGHDN and FVKESK. The CDR3 runs 16 residues.

The V gene is TRBV4-1, the J gene TRBJ2-7; possible D gene TRBD1, 5 bases. V lost 6 bases to trimming and J lost 4 bases, with 19 bases between them. Germline V lookup: CDR1 MGHRA, CDR2 YSYEKL. The CDR3 covers 15 residues. CDR3 in DNA: TGCGCCAGCAGTTCCGCCCCAGGGTTATTGTACGAGCAGTACTTC. Encoded protein: CASSSAPGLLYEQYF.

DNA for the CDR3: TGTGCCAGCTCACAGGGACAGGGGGACAACGAGCAGTACTTC. This gives the protein CASSQGQGDNEQYF. The chain employs TRBV18 and TRBJ2-7; 11 bases line up with TRBD1. This CDR3 has 14 amino acids. Germline loops: CDR1 KGHSH, CDR2 LQKENI. The J segment lost 5 bases and the V segment lost 4 bases, leaving 4 bases of the junction unmatched.

This chain uses TRBV4-2 with TRBJ2-2; 15 nucleotides match TRBD2. Germline V lookup: CDR1 LGHNA, CDR2 YNFKEQ. The CDR3 has 19 residues. V shed 1 base, J shed 7 bases, and the junction held 10 bases outside the gene matches. In DNA form, the CDR3 reads TGTGCCAGCAGCCAAGCTGGACTAGCGGGAGGGCCAGGAGGCGGGGAGCTGTTTTTT. Protein sequence: CASSQAGLAGGPGGGELFF.

The chain links TRBV5-4 to TRBJ1-4, with 9 bases aligning to TRBD1. Germline-derived CDR1 and CDR2 are SGHNT and YYREEE (reference sequence). The CDR3 has 14 amino acids. Trimming at V came to 3 bases and at J to 8 bases, leaving 5 bases not matched to a gene. CDR3 nucleotide sequence: TGTGCCAGCAGCTGGGGGACAGGGTCCGAAAAACTGTTTTTT. Protein: CASSWGTGSEKLFF.

J is TRBJ2-7 and V is TRBV2, with D possibly TRBD1 on 5 matching bases. Germline CDR1 is SNHLY and CDR2 is FYNNEI. CDR3 size: 17 residues. The germline V and J ends were trimmed by 4 bases and 2 bases, with 21 bases remaining between them. Here the CDR3 reads CASSGLLDSPMAYEQYF. The CDR3 bases are TGTGCCAGCAGTGGTTTATTAGACAGCCCGATGGCCTACGAGCAGTACTTC.

The genes are TRBV2 and TRBJ1-4; weak D call: TRBD1 (6 bases). This CDR3 is built from 15 residues. The germline gives CDR1 SNHLY, CDR2 FYNNEI. V was cut by 7 bases and J by 0 bases, with 12 bases left in between. The CDR3 DNA sequence: TGTGCCAGCAAGGGGGAGAGAACAACTAATGAAAAACTGTTTTTT. The encoded protein is CASKGERTTNEKLFF.

The chain couples TRBV20-1 to TRBJ1-2; the D gene is possibly TRBD1 (5 bases). The germline V and J ends were trimmed by 5 bases and 5 bases, with 9 bases remaining between them. CDR3 length equals 11 residues. Germline CDR1 and CDR2: DFQATT and SNEGSKA (reference sequence). CDR3 protein: CSAPGTYGYTF. The CDR3 DNA follows: TGCAGTGCTCCAGGGACTTATGGCTACACCTTC.

This clone showed up just once. CDR3 amino acids: CASSLSAFGLARNTGELFF. CDR3 nucleotide sequence: TGTGCCAGCAGTTTATCCGCCTTCGGCCTAGCGCGGAACACCGGGGAGCTGTTTTTT. This chain connects TRBV27 to TRBJ2-2, with D perhaps TRBD2 (6 bases). Trimming shortened V by 0 bases and J by 1 base, and 18 bases separated the two germline ends. CDR1 MNHEY and CDR2 SMNVEV come from the germline V gene (reference sequence). The CDR3 is made up of 19 amino acids.

V and J are TRBV25-1 and TRBJ2-5; TRBD2 matches at 11 bases. Trimming at V came to 4 bases and at J to 5 bases, leaving 6 bases not matched to a gene. The germline CDR1 and CDR2 sequences are MGHDK and SYGVNS. The CDR3 runs 15 residues. CDR3 amino acids: CASSGGLAVDETQYF. The DNA of the CDR3 is TGTGCCAGCAGTGGGGGACTAGCGGTGGACGAGACCCAGTACTTC. Supplemented by reference TRBV25-1 and TRBJ2-5, the full variable domain reads EADIYQTPRYLVIGTGKKITLECSQTMGHDKMYWYQQDPGMELHLIHYSYGVNSTEKGDLSSESTVSRIRTEHFPLTLESARPSHTSQYLCASSGGLAVDETQYFGPGTRLLVL.

The chain is built from TRBV3-1 (or the pseudogene TRBV3-2) and TRBJ2-3, with 10 bases aligning to TRBD2. V was clipped by 1 base and J by 2 bases; unmatched bases: 6. The length of the CDR3 is 17 residues. Germline CDR1 and CDR2: LGHDT and YNNKEL (reference sequence). CDR3 bases: TGTGCCAGCAGCCAAGGAGCACTAGCGGGATTCACAGATACGCAGTATTTT. Translation gives CASSQGALAGFTDTQYF.

The rearrangement links TRBV3-1 (or the pseudogene TRBV3-2) to TRBJ2-5; tentatively, D is TRBD2 (6 bases). This CDR3 has 15 amino acids. V lost 6 bases, J lost 5 bases, and 19 bases lay in between. Germline CDR1 and CDR2: LGHDT and YNNKEL (reference sequence). CDR3 sequence: CASSYEAGLRETQYF. CDR3 coding DNA: TGTGCCAGCAGTTATGAAGCGGGTCTACGGGAGACCCAGTACTTC.

This chain connects TRBV5-8 to TRBJ2-2; TRBD2 might be the D (5 bases). The CDR3 has 18 amino acids. Trimming stripped 4 bases from V and 0 bases from J, with 19 bases between. Germline CDR1 SGHTS, CDR2 YDEGEE. The CDR3 sequence is CASSTSGWRAANTGELFF. The CDR3 nucleotides are TGTGCCAGCAGCACATCCGGCTGGCGGGCCGCGAACACCGGGGAGCTGTTTTTT.

The rearrangement links TRBV7-8 to TRBJ1-5; D might be TRBD1 (5 bases). Germline assignment: CDR1 SGHVS and CDR2 FQNEAQ. V dropped 5 bases and J dropped 2 bases, with 19 bases sitting between them. The CDR3 covers 17 residues. The CDR3 protein is CASSDPTEQGGNQPQHF. The CDR3 nucleotides read TGTGCCAGCAGCGATCCGACAGAACAAGGTGGCAATCAGCCCCAGCATTTT.

This chain uses TRBV9 with TRBJ2-7; 7 nucleotides line up with TRBD2. Germline V CDR1 and CDR2: SGDLS, YYNGEE. V trimming: 0 bases; J trimming: 2 bases; junction bases outside the gene matches: 5. The CDR3 totals 15 residues. CDR3 sequence reads: CASSVGSSGTYEQYF. The CDR3, as DNA: TGTGCCAGCAGCGTAGGCTCTAGCGGAACCTACGAGCAGTACTTC.

This clone was detected a few times. V usage is TRBV24-1 and J usage is TRBJ2-7; D is uncertain. Germline assignment: CDR1 KGHDR and CDR2 SFDVKD. CDR3 length: 13 amino acids. The V gene lost 4 bases and the J gene lost 1 base, with 7 bases spanning the gap. CDR3 DNA: TGTGCCACCAGTGACCACCGGTCCTACGAGCAGTACTTC. This encodes CATSDHRSYEQYF.